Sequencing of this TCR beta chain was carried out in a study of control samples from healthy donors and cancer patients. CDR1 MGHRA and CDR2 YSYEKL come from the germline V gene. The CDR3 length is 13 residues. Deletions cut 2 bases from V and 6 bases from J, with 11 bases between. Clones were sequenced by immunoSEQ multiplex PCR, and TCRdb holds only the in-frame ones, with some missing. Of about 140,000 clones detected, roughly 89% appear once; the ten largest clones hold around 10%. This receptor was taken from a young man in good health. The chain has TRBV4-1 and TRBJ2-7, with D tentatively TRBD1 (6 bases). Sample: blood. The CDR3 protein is CASSQSQGPEQYF. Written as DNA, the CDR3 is TGCGCCAGCAGCCAATCACAGGGTCCCGAGCAGTACTTC.